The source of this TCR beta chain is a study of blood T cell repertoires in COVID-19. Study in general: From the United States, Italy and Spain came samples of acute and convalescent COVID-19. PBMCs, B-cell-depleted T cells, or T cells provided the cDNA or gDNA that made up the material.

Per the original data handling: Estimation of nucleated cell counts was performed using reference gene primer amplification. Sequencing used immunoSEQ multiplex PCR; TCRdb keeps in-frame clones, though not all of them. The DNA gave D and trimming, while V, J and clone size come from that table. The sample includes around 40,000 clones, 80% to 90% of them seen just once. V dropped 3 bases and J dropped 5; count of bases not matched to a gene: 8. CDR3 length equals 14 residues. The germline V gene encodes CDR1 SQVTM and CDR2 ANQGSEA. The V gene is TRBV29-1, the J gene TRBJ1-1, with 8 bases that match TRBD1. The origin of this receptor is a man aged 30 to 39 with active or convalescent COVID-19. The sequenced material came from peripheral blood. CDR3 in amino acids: CSVDAGGRGTEAFF. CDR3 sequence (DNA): TGCAGCGTTGACGCAGGGGGCCGTGGGACTGAAGCTTTCTTT.